The 6 T cell receptor beta chains below were found in one sample sequenced in a study of T-cell reconstitution after alpha-beta-depleted transplantation in children. Unique molecular identifiers tagged the TCRbeta library. One entry per CDR3 protein, called by TCRdb with MiXCR from the PCR reads. The sample lists about 900,000 distinct CDR3 sequences; about 29% were seen once. The sequencing used PBMCs, mostly from graft donor cells, collected 360 days after TCRalphabeta/CD19-depleted stem cell transplant. The receptors were gathered from a boy in the first two years of life who had a stem cell transplant for SCID, so the T cells may come from the graft donor.

The chain links TRBV20-1 to TRBJ2-1; 8 positions agree with TRBD1. CDR1 is DFQATT and CDR2 is SNEGSKA in the germline V gene (reference sequence). The CDR3 covers 14 residues. J lost 4 bases, V lost 1 base, and 3 bases had no gene match. CDR3: CSARVQGVYNEQFF. The CDR3 nucleotides read TGCAGTGCTAGAGTACAGGGGGTGTACAATGAGCAGTTCTTC.

The chain combines TRBV10-3 with TRBJ2-4, with 15 bases that match TRBD2. This CDR3 is 17 amino acids long. The germline gives CDR1 ENHRY, CDR2 SYGVKD. V lost 3 bases and J lost 9; bases outside the gene matches: 9. CDR3 nucleotide sequence: TGTGCCATCAGTGACGATCGGACTAGCGGGGGGGATGGCATTCAGTACTTC. Protein sequence: CAISDDRTSGGDGIQYF.

This clonotype was observed once. The CDR3 spells CSALLVDETQYF. The CDR3 DNA follows: TGCAGTGCTCTCCTAGTCGACGAGACCCAGTACTTC. The chain uses TRBV20-1 and TRBJ2-5, with D unclear. Trimming removed 5 bases at V and 5 bases at J, with 12 bases between. This CDR3 spans 12 amino acids. Germline CDR1 reads DFQATT; CDR2 reads SNEGSKA (reference sequence).

This clonotype was found many times. CDR3 DNA sequence: TGTGCCAGCAAGGCACTAGCGGGGTCTAGCACAGATACGCAGTATTTT. As protein: CASKALAGSSTDTQYF. The chain couples TRBV2 to TRBJ2-3; 10 bases agree with TRBD2. The CDR3 covers 16 residues. Germline V gene data show CDR1 as SNHLY and CDR2 as FYNNEI. Trimming cost V 7 bases and J 0 bases; bases outside gene matches: 7.

This sequence joins TRBV29-1 and TRBJ2-1; TRBD1 is a possible D gene (6 bases). Deletions cut 0 bases from V and 9 bases from J, with 15 bases between. Germline V gene lookup returns CDR1 SQVTM and CDR2 ANQGSEA. This CDR3 spans 14 amino acids. The CDR3 DNA reads as TGCAGCGTTGAAGATTGGTCCGCCAGGGGTGAGCAGTTCTTC. Protein product: CSVEDWSARGEQFF.

This clonotype has only a few counts. This sequence joins TRBV20-1 and TRBJ2-5; tentative D call: TRBD1 (6 bases). The CDR3 is 13 residues long. Per germline, CDR1 DFQATT and CDR2 SNEGSKA (reference sequence). Trimming shortened V by 5 bases and J by 2 bases, and 12 bases separated the two germline ends. CDR3 sequence: CSAPRDTQETQYF. In DNA, the CDR3 is TGCAGTGCTCCTAGGGACACACAAGAGACCCAGTACTTC.